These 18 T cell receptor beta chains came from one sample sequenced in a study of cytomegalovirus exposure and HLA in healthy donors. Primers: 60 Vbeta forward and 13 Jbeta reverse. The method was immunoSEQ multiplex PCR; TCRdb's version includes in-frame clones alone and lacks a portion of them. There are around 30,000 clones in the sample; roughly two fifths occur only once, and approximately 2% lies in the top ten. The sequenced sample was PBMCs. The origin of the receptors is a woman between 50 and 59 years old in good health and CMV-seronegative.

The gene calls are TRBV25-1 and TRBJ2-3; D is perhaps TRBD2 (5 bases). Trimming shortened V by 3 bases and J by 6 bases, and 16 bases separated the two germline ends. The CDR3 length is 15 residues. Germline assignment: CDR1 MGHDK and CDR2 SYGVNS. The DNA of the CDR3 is TGTGCCAGCAGTGATTCCGCCACTCTAGCCGATACGCAGTATTTT. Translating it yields CASSDSATLADTQYF. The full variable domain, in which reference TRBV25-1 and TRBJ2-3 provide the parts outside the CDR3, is EADIYQTPRYLVIGTGKKITLECSQTMGHDKMYWYQQDPGMELHLIHYSYGVNSTEKGDLSSESTVSRIRTEHFPLTLESARPSHTSQYLCASSDSATLADTQYFGPGTRLTVL.

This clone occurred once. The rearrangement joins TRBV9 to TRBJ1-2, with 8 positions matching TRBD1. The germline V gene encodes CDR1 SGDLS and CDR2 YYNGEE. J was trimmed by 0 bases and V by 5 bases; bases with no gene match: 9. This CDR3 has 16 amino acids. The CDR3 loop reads CASSGQGVYSNYGYTF. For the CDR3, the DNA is TGTGCCAGCAGTGGACAGGGCGTGTATTCTAACTATGGCTACACCTTC.

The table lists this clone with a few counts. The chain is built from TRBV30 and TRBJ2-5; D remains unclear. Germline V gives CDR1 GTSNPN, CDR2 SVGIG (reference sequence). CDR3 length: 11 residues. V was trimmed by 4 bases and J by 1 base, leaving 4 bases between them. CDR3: CAWTSQETQYF. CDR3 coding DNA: TGTGCCTGGACATCCCAAGAGACCCAGTACTTC. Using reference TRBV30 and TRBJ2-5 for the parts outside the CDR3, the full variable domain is SQTIHQWPATLVQPVGSPLSLECTVEGTSNPNLYWYRQAAGRGLQLLFYSVGIGQISSEVPQNLSASRPQDRQFILSSKKLLLSDSGFYLCAWTSQETQYFGPGTRLLVL.

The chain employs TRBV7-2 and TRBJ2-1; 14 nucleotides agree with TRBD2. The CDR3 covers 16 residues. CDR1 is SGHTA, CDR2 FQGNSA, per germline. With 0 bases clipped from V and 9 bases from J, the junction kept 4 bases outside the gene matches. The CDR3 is CASSLAGTSGGGEQFF. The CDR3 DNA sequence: TGTGCCAGCAGCTTAGCCGGGACTAGCGGGGGTGGTGAGCAGTTCTTC.

This chain's CDR3 is CAWGTGLAGYEQYF. As DNA, the CDR3 is TGTGCCTGGGGGACGGGACTAGCGGGCTACGAGCAGTACTTC. The V call is TRBV30, the J call TRBJ2-7; 12 nucleotides line up with TRBD2. Per the germline V gene, CDR1 is GTSNPN and CDR2 is SVGIG (reference sequence). Unmatched junction bases numbered 5, after V lost 5 bases and J lost 3 bases. The CDR3 has 14 amino acids.

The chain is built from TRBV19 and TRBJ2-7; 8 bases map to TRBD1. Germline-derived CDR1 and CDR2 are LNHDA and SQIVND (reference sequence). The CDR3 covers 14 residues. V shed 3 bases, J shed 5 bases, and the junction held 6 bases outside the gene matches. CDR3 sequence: CASSITGGQDEQYF. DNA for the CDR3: TGTGCCAGTAGTATCACAGGGGGTCAGGACGAGCAGTACTTC.

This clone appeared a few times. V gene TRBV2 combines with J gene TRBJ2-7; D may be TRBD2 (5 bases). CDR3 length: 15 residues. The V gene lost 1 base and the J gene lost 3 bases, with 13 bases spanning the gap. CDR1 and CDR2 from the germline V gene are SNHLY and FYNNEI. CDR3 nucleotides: TGTGCCAGCAGTGAAGTTCGGCTAGCAGTCTACGAGCAGTACTTC. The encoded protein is CASSEVRLAVYEQYF.

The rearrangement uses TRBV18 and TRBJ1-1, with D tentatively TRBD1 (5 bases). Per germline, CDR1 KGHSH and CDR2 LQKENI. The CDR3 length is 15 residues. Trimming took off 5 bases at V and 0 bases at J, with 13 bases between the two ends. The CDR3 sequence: CASSSGHALNTEAFF. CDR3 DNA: TGTGCCAGCTCATCAGGACACGCCTTGAACACTGAAGCTTTCTTT.

The CDR3: CASSQYTKSSSYEQYF. The CDR3 DNA sequence: TGCGCCAGCAGCCAATACACTAAGTCAAGCTCCTACGAGCAGTACTTC. J is TRBJ2-7 and V is TRBV4-1; D is unresolved. The CDR3 covers 16 residues. From germline, CDR1 is MGHRA and CDR2 YSYEKL. Trimming removed 2 bases at V and 0 bases at J, with 14 bases between.

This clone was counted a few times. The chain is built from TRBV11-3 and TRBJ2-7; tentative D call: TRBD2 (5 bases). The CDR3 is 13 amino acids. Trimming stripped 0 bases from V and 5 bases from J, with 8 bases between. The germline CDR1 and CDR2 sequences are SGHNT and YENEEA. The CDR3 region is CASSLERDDEQYF. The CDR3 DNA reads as TGTGCCAGCAGCTTAGAACGGGATGACGAGCAGTACTTC.

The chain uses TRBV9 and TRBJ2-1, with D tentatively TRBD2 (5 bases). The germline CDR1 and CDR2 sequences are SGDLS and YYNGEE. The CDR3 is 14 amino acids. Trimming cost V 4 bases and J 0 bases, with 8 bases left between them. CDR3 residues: CASSLGSSYNEQFF. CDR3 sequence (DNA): TGTGCCAGCAGCCTAGGGAGCTCCTACAATGAGCAGTTCTTC.

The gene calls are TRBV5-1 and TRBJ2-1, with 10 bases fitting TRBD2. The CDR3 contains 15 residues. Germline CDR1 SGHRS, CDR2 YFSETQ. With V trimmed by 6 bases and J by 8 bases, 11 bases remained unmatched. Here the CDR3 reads CASTEPQREGYEQFF. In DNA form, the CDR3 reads TGCGCCAGCACCGAGCCGCAGCGGGAGGGCTATGAGCAGTTCTTC.

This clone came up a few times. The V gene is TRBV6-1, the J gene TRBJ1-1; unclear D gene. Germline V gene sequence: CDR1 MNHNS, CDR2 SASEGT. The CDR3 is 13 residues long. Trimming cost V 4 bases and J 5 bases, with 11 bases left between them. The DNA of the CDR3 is TGTGCCAGCAGTGGACACCCGGGGACTGAAGCTTTCTTT. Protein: CASSGHPGTEAFF.

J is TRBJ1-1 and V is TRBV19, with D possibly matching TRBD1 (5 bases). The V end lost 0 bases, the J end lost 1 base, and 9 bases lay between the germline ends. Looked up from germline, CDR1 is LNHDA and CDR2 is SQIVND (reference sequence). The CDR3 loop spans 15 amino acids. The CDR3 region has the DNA TGTGCCAGTAGTATAGAGGCAGGGCCGAACACTGAAGCTTTCTTT. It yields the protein CASSIEAGPNTEAFF.

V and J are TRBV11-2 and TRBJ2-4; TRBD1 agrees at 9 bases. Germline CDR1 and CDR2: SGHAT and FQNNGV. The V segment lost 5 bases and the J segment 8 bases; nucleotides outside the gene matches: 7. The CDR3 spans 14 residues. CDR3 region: CASSPRTGADIQYF. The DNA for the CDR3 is TGTGCCAGCAGCCCTCGGACAGGGGCGGACATTCAGTACTTC.

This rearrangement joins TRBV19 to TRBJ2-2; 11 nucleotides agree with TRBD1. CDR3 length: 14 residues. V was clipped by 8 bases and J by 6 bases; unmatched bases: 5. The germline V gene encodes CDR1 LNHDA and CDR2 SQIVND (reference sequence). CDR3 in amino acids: CASQGTGGSGELFF. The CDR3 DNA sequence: TGTGCCAGTCAAGGGACAGGGGGGTCCGGGGAGCTGTTTTTT.

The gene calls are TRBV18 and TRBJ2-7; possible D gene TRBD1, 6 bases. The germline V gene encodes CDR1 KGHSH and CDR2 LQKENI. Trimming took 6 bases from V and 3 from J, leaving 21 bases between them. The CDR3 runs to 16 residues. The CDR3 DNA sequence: TGTGCCAGCTCCTTCGGCAGGGGCGTCCCCCGCTACGAGCAGTACTTC. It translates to CASSFGRGVPRYEQYF. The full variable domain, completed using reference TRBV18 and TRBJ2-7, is NAGVMQNPRHLVRRRGQEARLRCSPMKGHSHVYWYRQLPEEGLKFMVYLQKENIIDESGMPKERFSAEFPKEGPSILRIQQVVRGDSAAYFCASSFGRGVPRYEQYFGPGTRLTVT.

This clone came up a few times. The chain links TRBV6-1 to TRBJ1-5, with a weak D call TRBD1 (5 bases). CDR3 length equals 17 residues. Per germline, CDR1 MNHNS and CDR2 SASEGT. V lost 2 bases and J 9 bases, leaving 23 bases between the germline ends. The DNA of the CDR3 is TGTGCCAGCAGTGAAATCGGGGGAACGGGCGTGCGGGCGCCCCAGCATTTT. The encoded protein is CASSEIGGTGVRAPQHF.